The 17 T cell receptor beta chains below come from one sample, sequenced in a study of T cell responses to AZD1222 COVID-19 vaccine. Some clones are missing from TCRdb's copy, which holds only in-frame ones; the method was immunoSEQ multiplex PCR. Among around 160,000 clones, more than 70% were seen once, and the ten largest hold about 15%. Source: peripheral blood, taken on day 0 of AZD1222 vaccination. The receptors derive from an adult in good health.

This rearrangement joins TRBV14 to TRBJ1-1; D gene uncertain. There are 17 residues in the CDR3. CDR1 and CDR2 from the germline V gene are SGHDN and FVKESK. Trimming shortened V by 0 bases and J by 0 bases, and 14 bases separated the two germline ends. CDR3 sequence reads: CASSQDLGRIMNTEAFF. In nucleotides, the CDR3 is TGTGCCAGCAGCCAAGATCTTGGACGGATCATGAACACTGAAGCTTTCTTT. Filled out from reference TRBV14 and TRBJ1-1, the complete variable domain reads EAGVTQFPSHSVIEKGQTVTLRCDPISGHDNLYWYRRVMGKEIKFLLHFVKESKQDESGMPNNRFLAERTGGTYSTLKVQPAELEDSGVYFCASSQDLGRIMNTEAFFGQGTRLTVV.

This clone occurred a few times. The chain has TRBV7-6 and TRBJ1-5, with D possibly being TRBD1 (5 bases). Per germline, CDR1 SGHVS and CDR2 FNYEAQ. The CDR3 runs 15 residues. V was clipped by 0 bases and J by 4 bases, with 10 bases between them. The CDR3 sequence: CASSLASGLNQPQHF. CDR3 DNA sequence: TGTGCCAGCAGCTTAGCCTCAGGGTTGAATCAGCCCCAGCATTTT.

The chain recombines TRBV14 with TRBJ1-1; 7 bases line up with TRBD1. The CDR3 runs 18 residues. Germline V gene sequence: CDR1 SGHDN, CDR2 FVKESK. Trimming took 6 bases from V and 3 from J; bases not matched to a gene: 19. CDR3 loop: CASSHRQGGPAWDTEAFF. The CDR3 coding sequence is TGTGCCAGCAGTCACAGACAGGGCGGGCCGGCCTGGGACACTGAAGCTTTCTTT.

The genes are TRBV21-1 and TRBJ2-2; the D segment call TRBD1 is taken from the table without a DNA check. TRBV21-1 has pseudogene status. The CDR3 extends over 16 amino acids. CDR3 loop: CASSKALKQPTGELFF. Here the CDR3 DNA reads TGTGCCAGCAGCAAAGCGCTTAAACAGCCCACCGGGGAGCTGTTTTTT.

This sequence joins TRBV7-2 and TRBJ2-1, with TRBD1 matching over 7 bases. Per the germline V gene, CDR1 is SGHTA and CDR2 is FQGNSA. The ends lost 4 bases at V and 16 bases at J; junction bases unmatched: 7. The CDR3 has 11 residues. In nucleotides, the CDR3 is TGTGCCAGCAGCTCCCGACAGGGTGACTTCTTC. This gives the protein CASSSRQGDFF.

The chain has TRBV28 and TRBJ1-3; TRBD1 matches at 9 bases. V shed 5 bases, J shed 4 bases, and the junction held 9 bases outside the gene matches. Germline CDR1 is MDHEN and CDR2 is SYDVKM. The CDR3 extends over 16 amino acids. This CDR3 reads CASSLTGGVKGNTIYF. The CDR3 nucleotides are TGTGCCAGCAGTCTAACAGGGGGCGTCAAGGGAAACACCATATATTTT.

The rearrangement joins TRBV10-3 to TRBJ2-7, with a weak D call TRBD2 (6 bases). Trimming left V 4 bases short and J 6 bases short, with 22 bases between. This CDR3 spans 16 amino acids. Germline V gene data show CDR1 as ENHRY and CDR2 as SYGVKD. The CDR3 reads CAISVGGDWGWGEQYF. The CDR3 coding sequence is TGTGCCATCAGTGTGGGTGGGGACTGGGGATGGGGCGAGCAGTACTTC.

V and J are TRBV19 and TRBJ1-1; D might be TRBD1 (6 bases). This CDR3 has 15 residues. Germline CDR1 reads LNHDA; CDR2 reads SQIVND (reference sequence). V was clipped by 7 bases and J by 5 bases, with 20 bases between them. The CDR3, as DNA: TGTGCCAGTACCGACCTCAGGGGCATTCCTACTGAAGCTTTCTTT. Protein: CASTDLRGIPTEAFF.

This chain links TRBV5-6 with TRBJ2-2, with 8 bases fitting TRBD1. CDR1 SGHDT and CDR2 YYEEEE come from the germline V gene. V gave up 0 bases and J gave up 4 bases; unmatched junction bases: 11. The CDR3 runs 18 residues. The CDR3 DNA reads TGTGCCAGCAGCTTGGGTCCCCCAGGGGGCGTTCGCACCGGGGAGCTGTTTTTT. It is translated as CASSLGPPGGVRTGELFF. The full variable domain, with the rest looked up from reference TRBV5-6 and TRBJ2-2, is DAGVTQSPTHLIKTRGQQVTLRCSPKSGHDTVSWYQQALGQGPQFIFQYYEEEERQRGNFPDRFSGHQFPNYSSELNVNALLLGDSALYLCASSLGPPGGVRTGELFFGEGSRLTVL.

The J gene is TRBJ2-1, the V gene TRBV7-2, with 8 bases aligning to TRBD2. Looked up from germline, CDR1 is SGHTA and CDR2 is FQGNSA. The CDR3 has 15 residues. The J segment lost 5 bases and the V segment lost 3 bases, leaving 6 bases of the junction unmatched. The CDR3 reads CASSFGGARDNEQFF. Written as DNA, the CDR3 is TGTGCCAGCAGCTTCGGGGGGGCCAGGGACAATGAGCAGTTCTTC.

This chain links TRBV27 with TRBJ2-1; possible D gene TRBD2, 5 bases. V gave up 7 bases and J gave up 3 bases, with 13 bases separating them. The germline V gene has CDR1 MNHEY and CDR2 SMNVEV (reference sequence). There are 14 residues in the CDR3. CDR3 DNA sequence: TGTGCCAGCAAATGGGGAGAAAGCTACAATGAGCAGTTCTTC. Translation gives CASKWGESYNEQFF.

This chain joins TRBV7-6 and TRBJ1-1; D uncertain. Per the germline V gene, CDR1 is SGHVS and CDR2 is FNYEAQ. This CDR3 has 16 residues. The V gene lost 3 bases and the J gene lost 0 bases, with 14 bases spanning the gap. The CDR3 loop is CASSFSGPLMNTEAFF. The DNA for the CDR3 is TGTGCCAGCAGCTTCTCAGGACCGCTTATGAACACTGAAGCTTTCTTT.

The J gene is TRBJ2-1, the V gene TRBV9; D is ambiguous. Trimming took off 4 bases at V and 2 bases at J, with 13 bases between the two ends. The CDR3 covers 15 residues. CDR1 and CDR2 (germline): SGDLS, YYNGEE. Here the CDR3 DNA reads TGTGCCAGCAGCCCCCGGTTCTCGGCCTACAATGAGCAGTTCTTC. Its translation: CASSPRFSAYNEQFF.

The CDR3 DNA is TGTGCCAGCAGTGAGGGACTAGACACCGCTGAGCAGTTCTTC. This gives the protein CASSEGLDTAEQFF. The V and J genes are TRBV2 and TRBJ2-1; 8 nucleotides line up with TRBD2. Germline V CDR1 and CDR2: SNHLY, FYNNEI. The length of the CDR3 is 14 residues. After removal of 3 bases from V and 9 bases from J, the junction contained 7 bases not matched to a gene.

The rearrangement joins TRBV19 to TRBJ2-1; the D call may be TRBD1 or TRBD2 (6 bases each). Germline CDR1 LNHDA, CDR2 SQIVND (reference sequence). CDR3 length: 13 amino acids. V was clipped by 5 bases and J by 6 bases, with 11 bases between them. This CDR3 reads CASSSEGVNEQFF. In DNA, the CDR3 is TGTGCCAGTAGTTCGGAGGGGGTCAATGAGCAGTTCTTC. Together with reference TRBV19 and TRBJ2-1, the CDR3 gives the full variable domain: DGGITQSPKYLFRKEGQNVTLSCEQNLNHDAMYWYRQDPGQGLRLIYYSQIVNDFQKGDIAEGYSVSREKKESFPLTVTSAQKNPTAFYLCASSSEGVNEQFFGPGTRLTVL.

CDR3 coding DNA: TGTGCCAGCAGTGAACCCAGGGGTCTGAACACTGAAGCTTTCTTT. Residues: CASSEPRGLNTEAFF. This sequence joins TRBV25-1 and TRBJ1-1; weak D call: TRBD1 (6 bases). The CDR3 is made up of 15 amino acids. Germline CDR1 reads MGHDK; CDR2 reads SYGVNS. The V gene lost 2 bases and the J gene lost 0 bases, with 10 bases spanning the gap.

The chain joins TRBV7-3 to TRBJ2-3; 8 bases match TRBD2. J gave up 5 bases and V 1 base, and 2 bases lay outside the gene matches. Germline V gene lookup returns CDR1 SGHTA and CDR2 FQGTGA. This CDR3 is built from 14 residues. The CDR3 here is CASSLIAGQDTQYF. The CDR3 DNA sequence: TGTGCCAGCAGCTTAATAGCGGGGCAAGATACGCAGTATTTT.